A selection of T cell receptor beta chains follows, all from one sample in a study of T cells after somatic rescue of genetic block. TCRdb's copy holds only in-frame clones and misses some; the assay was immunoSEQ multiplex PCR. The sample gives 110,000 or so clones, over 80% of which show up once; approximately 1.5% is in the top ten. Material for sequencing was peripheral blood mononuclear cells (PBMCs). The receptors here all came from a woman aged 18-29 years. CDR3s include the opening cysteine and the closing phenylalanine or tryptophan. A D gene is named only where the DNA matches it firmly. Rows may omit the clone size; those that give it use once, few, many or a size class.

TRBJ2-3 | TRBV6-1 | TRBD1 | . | CASSTGQGEADTQYF | TGTGCCAGCAGTACGGGACAGGGGGAAGCAGATACGCAGTATTTT
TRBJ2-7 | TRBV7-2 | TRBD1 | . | CASSLPGGSYEQYF | TGTGCCAGCAGCTTACCAGGGGGCTCCTACGAGCAGTACTTC
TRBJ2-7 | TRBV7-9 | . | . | CASSLEELSEQYF | TGTGCCAGCAGCTTAGAGGAGCTCAGCGAGCAGTACTTC
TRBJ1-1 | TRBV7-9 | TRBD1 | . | CASSLVGTGTEAFF | TGTGCCAGCAGCTTAGTAGGGACAGGCACTGAAGCTTTCTTT
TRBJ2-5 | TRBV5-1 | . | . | CASSPTLGHQETQYF | TGCGCCAGCAGCCCCACTCTCGGACACCAAGAGACCCAGTACTTC
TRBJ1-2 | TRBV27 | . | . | CASSLGFRSPYTF | TGTGCCAGCAGTTTGGGATTCAGGAGTCCCTACACCTTC
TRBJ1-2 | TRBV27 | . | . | CASSPYRVDYGYTF | TGTGCCAGCAGTCCATACAGGGTTGACTATGGCTACACCTTC
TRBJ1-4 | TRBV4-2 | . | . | CASSQVHEKLFF | TGTGCCAGCAGCCAAGTACATGAAAAACTGTTTTTT
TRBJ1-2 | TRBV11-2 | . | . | CASSSLGGYTF | TGTGCCAGCAGCTCCCTAGGGGGCTACACCTTC
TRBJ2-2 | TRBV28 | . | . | CASSPAGELFF | TGTGCCAGCAGCCCGGCCGGGGAGCTGTTTTTT
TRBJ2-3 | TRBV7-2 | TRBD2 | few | CASSSSGGADTQYF | TGTGCCAGCTCCTCTAGCGGGGGGGCAGATACGCAGTATTTT
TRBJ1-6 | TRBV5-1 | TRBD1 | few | CASSPGQGRNSPLHF | TGCGCCAGCAGCCCCGGACAGGGGAGGAATTCACCCCTCCACTTT
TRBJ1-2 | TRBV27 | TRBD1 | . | CANKDRGYGYTF | TGTGCCAACAAGGACAGGGGCTATGGCTACACCTTC
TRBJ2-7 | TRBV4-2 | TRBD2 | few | CASSKLAGGSYEQYF | TGTGCCAGCAGCAAATTAGCGGGGGGCTCCTACGAGCAGTACTTC
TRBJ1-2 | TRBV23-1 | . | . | CASSQGQAGGYTF | TGCGCCAGCAGTCAAGGGCAGGCTGGCGGCTACACCTTC
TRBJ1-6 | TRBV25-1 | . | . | CASSEYSGSPLHF | TGTGCCAGCAGTGAATATAGTGGTTCACCCCTCCACTTT
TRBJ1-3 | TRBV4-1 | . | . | CASSQDVAGLSGNTIYF | TGCGCCAGCAGCCAAGATGTAGCGGGCCTCTCTGGAAACACCATATATTTT
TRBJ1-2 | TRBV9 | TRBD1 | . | CASSVGGTGRGYTF | TGTGCCAGCAGCGTAGGGGGGACAGGCCGCGGCTACACCTTC
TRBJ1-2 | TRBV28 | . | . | CASSPPGYGYTF | TGTGCCAGCAGCCCCCCGGGCTATGGCTACACCTTC
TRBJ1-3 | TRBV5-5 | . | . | CASSLGPTASGNTIYF | TGTGCCAGCAGCTTGGGGCCAACCGCCTCTGGAAACACCATATATTTT
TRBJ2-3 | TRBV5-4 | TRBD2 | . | CASSVRGVTDTQYF | TGTGCCAGCAGCGTACGGGGGGTCACAGATACGCAGTATTTT
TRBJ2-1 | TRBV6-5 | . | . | CASSGLAGGNEQFF | TGTGCCAGCAGTGGGCTGGCTGGGGGCAATGAGCAGTTCTTC
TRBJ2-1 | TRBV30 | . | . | CAWTRSSHEQFF | TGTGCCTGGACCCGTTCCAGCCATGAGCAGTTCTTC